These 11 T cell receptor beta chains were all obtained from the same sample, sequenced in a study of cytomegalovirus exposure and HLA in healthy donors. PCR involved 60 Vbeta and 13 Jbeta primers. Repertoires were generated with immunoSEQ multiplex PCR, while TCRdb's copy carries only in-frame clones and drops some. The top ten hold 1.7% of the sample, which has some 200,000 clones, around 80% seen once. Sequencing was performed on PBMCs. Every receptor here comes from a man aged 50-59 years in good health and CMV-seronegative.

This clone turned up a few times. The J gene is TRBJ2-7, the V gene TRBV29-1, with no clear D. V lost 4 bases, J lost 0 bases, and 10 bases lay in between. The CDR3 has 13 residues. Germline CDR1 is SQVTM and CDR2 is ANQGSEA. The CDR3 DNA follows: TGCAGCGTTGCAGGTCTACTCTCCTACGAGCAGTACTTC. Protein: CSVAGLLSYEQYF.

This clone was found once. V and J are TRBV19 and TRBJ2-3; weak D call: TRBD2 (5 bases). V lost 5 bases and J 1 base, leaving 16 bases between the germline ends. The CDR3 sequence is 16 residues long. The germline gives CDR1 LNHDA, CDR2 SQIVND (reference sequence). In DNA, the CDR3 is TGTGCCAGTAGTTCGCCTTCAAGCGGCGGCACAGATACGCAGTATTTT. Amino acids: CASSSPSSGGTDTQYF.

This clone has just one count. The rearrangement uses TRBV29-1 and TRBJ2-1, with D possibly TRBD1 on 7 matching bases. This CDR3 is built from 14 residues. V lost 5 bases to trimming and J lost 2 bases, with 13 bases between them. Germline CDR1 reads SQVTM; CDR2 reads ANQGSEA. The CDR3 DNA is TGCAGCGTTCAGGGGGGAGGAGCCTACAATGAGCAGTTCTTC. This gives the protein CSVQGGGAYNEQFF.

About this clone itself: The sample has other DNA sequences that encode this CDR3 too. The chain combines TRBV11-2 with TRBJ2-3, with D perhaps matching TRBD2 (6 bases). Trimming shortened V by 5 bases and J by 5 bases, and 20 bases separated the two germline ends. The length of the CDR3 is 16 residues. Germline V CDR1 and CDR2: SGHAT, FQNNGV. CDR3 nucleotides: TGTGCCAGCAGCATACCCCCGGGAGCCACCAGAGATACGCAGTATTTT. Translated, it gives CASSIPPGATRDTQYF.

V is TRBV27 and J is TRBJ1-6; D remains ambiguous. The CDR3 length is 13 residues. With 7 bases removed from V and 7 bases from J, the gap between germline ends came to 11 bases. Germline CDR1 MNHEY, CDR2 SMNVEV (reference sequence). The CDR3 region is CASTSGWNSPLHF. Written as DNA, the CDR3 is TGTGCCAGCACGTCCGGGTGGAATTCACCCCTCCACTTT.

The chain has TRBV11-1 and TRBJ2-2; TRBD2 is a possible D gene (6 bases). V lost 5 bases, J lost 7 bases, and 20 bases lay in between. The CDR3 contains 16 residues. Germline CDR1 is SGHAT and CDR2 is FQDESV (reference sequence). CDR3 residues: CASSPTGTLFGGELFF. The DNA for the CDR3 is TGTGCCAGCAGCCCCACCGGGACTCTTTTCGGCGGGGAGCTGTTTTTT.

The chain has TRBV18 and TRBJ2-3; D perhaps matches TRBD2 (5 bases). Germline V gene lookup returns CDR1 KGHSH and CDR2 LQKENI. V lost 2 bases and J lost 1, with 13 bases in between. The CDR3 is made up of 16 amino acids. The chain's CDR3 is CASSPWGVEGTDTQYF. The DNA for the CDR3 is TGTGCCAGCTCACCATGGGGAGTAGAGGGCACAGATACGCAGTATTTT.

The genes are TRBV19 and TRBJ1-1, with 7 bases fitting TRBD1. The CDR3 consists of 14 residues. CDR1 and CDR2 (germline): LNHDA, SQIVND (reference sequence). Trimming cost V 3 bases and J 4 bases; bases outside gene matches: 5. CDR3 sequence reads: CASSIGGGVTEAFF. The CDR3 coding sequence is TGTGCCAGTAGTATTGGAGGGGGCGTCACTGAAGCTTTCTTT.

This clone showed up just a few times. The V gene is TRBV7-9, the J gene TRBJ1-5, with D maybe TRBD1 (5 bases). V lost 0 bases, J lost 7 bases, and 10 bases lay in between. Germline V gene lookup returns CDR1 SEHNR and CDR2 FQNEAQ (reference sequence). The CDR3 is made up of 14 amino acids. CDR3 loop: CASSLATGGQPQHF. In DNA form, the CDR3 reads TGTGCCAGCAGCTTAGCAACAGGAGGGCAGCCCCAGCATTTT.

The chain carries TRBV6-5 and TRBJ2-6; weak D call: TRBD2 (6 bases). The ends were cut back, 2 bases at V and 4 bases at J, with 9 bases in the middle. Looked up from germline, CDR1 is MNHEY and CDR2 is SVGAGI. The CDR3 is 15 residues long. CDR3 nucleotides: TGTGCCAGCAGTTACGGGGGGTCAGGGGCCAACGTCCTGACTTTC. As protein: CASSYGGSGANVLTF.

A few counts support this clone. The chain recombines TRBV30 with TRBJ2-1; weak D call: TRBD2 (5 bases). Germline-derived CDR1 and CDR2 are GTSNPN and SVGIG (reference sequence). With 1 base removed from V and 1 base from J, the gap between germline ends came to 8 bases. This CDR3 is built from 14 residues. CDR3 region: CAWSAERSYNEQFF. CDR3 bases: TGTGCCTGGAGTGCGGAGCGGTCCTACAATGAGCAGTTCTTC.